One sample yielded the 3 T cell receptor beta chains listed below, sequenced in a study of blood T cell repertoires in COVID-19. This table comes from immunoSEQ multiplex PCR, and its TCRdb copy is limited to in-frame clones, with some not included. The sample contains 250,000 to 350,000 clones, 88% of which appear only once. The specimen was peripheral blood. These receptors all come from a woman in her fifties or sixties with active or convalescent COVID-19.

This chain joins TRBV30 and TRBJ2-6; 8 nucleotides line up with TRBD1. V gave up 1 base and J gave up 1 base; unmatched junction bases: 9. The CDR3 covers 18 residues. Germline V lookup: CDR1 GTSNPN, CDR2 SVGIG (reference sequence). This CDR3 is CAWSEQDRVPSGANVLTF. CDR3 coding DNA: TGTGCCTGGAGTGAGCAGGACAGGGTTCCGTCTGGGGCCAACGTCCTGACTTTC.

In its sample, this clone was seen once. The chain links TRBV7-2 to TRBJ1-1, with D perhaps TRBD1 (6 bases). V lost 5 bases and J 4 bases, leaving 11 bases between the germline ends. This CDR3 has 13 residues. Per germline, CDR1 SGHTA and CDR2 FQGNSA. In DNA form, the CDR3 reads TGTGCCAGCAGCGTTACAGGGACCACTGAAGCTTTCTTT. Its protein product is CASSVTGTTEAFF. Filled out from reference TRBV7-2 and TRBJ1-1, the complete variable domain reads GAGVSQSPSNKVTEKGKDVELRCDPISGHTALYWYRQSLGQGLEFLIYFQGNSAPDKSGLPSDRFSAERTGGSVSTLTIQRTQQEDSAVYLCASSVTGTTEAFFGQGTRLTVV.

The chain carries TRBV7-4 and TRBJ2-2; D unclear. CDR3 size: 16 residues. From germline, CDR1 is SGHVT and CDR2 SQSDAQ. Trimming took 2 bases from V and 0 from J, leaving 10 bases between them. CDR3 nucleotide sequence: TGTGCCAGCAGCTTAAACAGAGAAACGAACACCGGGGAGCTGTTTTTT. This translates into CASSLNRETNTGELFF.